This T cell receptor (beta chain) was obtained from a study of regulatory T cells in long-lasting Graves disease. As to time point: newly diagnosed GD, antithyroid drugs for less than 3 months. PBMCs provided the RNA from which the TCR library was made. This clonotype is a singleton in its sample. One base away lies a much larger clone, so this may be a sequencing read error. With iRepertoire HTBI primers and Arm-PCR of CDR3 regions, TCR beta libraries were built. In TCRdb, the multiplex PCR reads were re-called with MiXCR into one record per CDR3 protein. The sample carries around 460,000 distinct CDR3 sequences, 11% to 15% recorded once. The CDR3 extends over 12 amino acids. CDR1 and CDR2 from the germline V gene are SGHTA and FQGTGA. These data were also filed under a second study, of T cells in Graves' hyperthyroidism and ophthalmopathy. According to that study: Hyperthyroidism in the patients, aged 18 to 65, was newly diagnosed and under 2 months in duration. For ophthalmopathy, model prediction preceded onset by a median about 6.4 months.

The chain is built from TRBV7-3 and TRBJ2-3; tentative D call: TRBD1 (5 bases). The TCR was taken from a woman aged 45 to 65 with Graves disease. The sequenced sample was peripheral blood mononuclear cells (PBMCs), obtained at new diagnosis, from a patient treated with antithyroid drugs. CDR3: CASSWGTDAQYF. CDR3 nucleotide sequence: TGTGCCAGCAGCTGGGGCACAGATGCGCAGTATTTT. Using reference TRBV7-3 and TRBJ2-3 for the parts outside the CDR3, the full variable domain is GAGVSQTPSNKVTEKGKYVELRCDPISGHTALYWYRQSLGQGPEFLIYFQGTGAADDSGLPNDRFFAVRPEGSVSTLKIQRTERGDSAVYLCASSWGTDAQYFGPGTRLTVL.